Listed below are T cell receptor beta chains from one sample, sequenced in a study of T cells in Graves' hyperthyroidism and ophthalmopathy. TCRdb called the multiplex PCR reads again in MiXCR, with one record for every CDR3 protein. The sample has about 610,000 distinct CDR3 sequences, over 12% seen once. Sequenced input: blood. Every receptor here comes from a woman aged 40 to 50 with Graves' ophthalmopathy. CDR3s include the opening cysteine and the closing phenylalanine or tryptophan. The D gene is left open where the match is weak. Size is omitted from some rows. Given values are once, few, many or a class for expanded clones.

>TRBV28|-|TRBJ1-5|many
CASSLYRHLSNQPQHF
TGTGCCAGCAGTTTATACCGACACCTTAGCAATCAGCCCCAGCATTTT
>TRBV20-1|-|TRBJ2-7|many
CSATYLTGRFYEQYF
TGCAGTGCTACATACCTGACAGGGAGGTTCTACGAGCAGTACTTC
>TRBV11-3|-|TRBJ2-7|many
CASSLNRQISYEQYF
TGTGCCAGCAGCTTAAATCGGCAGATCTCCTACGAGCAGTACTTC
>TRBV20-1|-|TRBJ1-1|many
CSASDGASTEAFF
TGCAGTGCTAGCGATGGGGCGTCCACTGAAGCTTTCTTT
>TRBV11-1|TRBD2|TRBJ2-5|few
CASSSTSGRQTQYF
TGTGCCAGCAGCTCGACTAGCGGGAGACAGACCCAGTACTTC
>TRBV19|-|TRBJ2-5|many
CASSSPRGRSKETQYF
TGTGCCAGTAGTTCCCCCCGGGGACGCTCGAAAGAGACCCAGTACTTC
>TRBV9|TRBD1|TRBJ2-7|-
CASSVAGQGHYEQYF
TGTGCCAGCAGCGTAGCAGGACAGGGACATTACGAGCAGTACTTC
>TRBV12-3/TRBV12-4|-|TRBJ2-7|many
CASSLADSRGNEQYF
TGTGCCAGCAGTTTGGCGGACTCCCGGGGGAACGAGCAGTACTTC
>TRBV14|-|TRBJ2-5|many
CASSPLSQETQYF
TGTGCCAGCAGCCCTCTATCCCAAGAGACCCAGTACTTC
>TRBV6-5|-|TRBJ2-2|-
CASSYGRATGELFF
TGTGCCAGCAGTTACGGCAGGGCAACCGGGGAGCTGTTTTTT
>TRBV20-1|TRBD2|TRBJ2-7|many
CSARWLAGVHEQYF
TGCAGTGCTAGGTGGCTAGCGGGAGTCCACGAGCAGTACTTC
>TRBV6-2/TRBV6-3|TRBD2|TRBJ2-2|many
CASSYRRLAGALVGELFF
TGTGCCAGCAGTTACCGCAGACTAGCGGGAGCGTTAGTCGGGGAGCTGTTTTTT
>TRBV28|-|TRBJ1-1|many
CASSVDLGAYTEAFF
TGTGCCAGCAGTGTAGATTTGGGGGCGTATACTGAAGCTTTCTTT
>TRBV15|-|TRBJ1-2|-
CATSGFSLYGYTF
TGTGCCACCAGCGGATTTTCCCTCTATGGCTACACCTTC
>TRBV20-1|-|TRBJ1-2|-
CSAHREVYGYTF
TGCAGTGCGCACAGGGAAGTCTATGGCTACACCTTC
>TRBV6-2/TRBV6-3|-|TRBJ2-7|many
CASSYPGYEQYF
TGTGCCAGCAGTTACCCCGGATACGAGCAGTACTTC
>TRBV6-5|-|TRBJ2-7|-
CASSYMTGREQYF
TGTGCCAGCAGTTACATGACGGGGAGGGAGCAGTACTTC
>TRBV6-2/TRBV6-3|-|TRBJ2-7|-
CASTQGRFYEQYF
TGTGCCAGCACACAAGGTCGGTTCTACGAGCAGTACTTC
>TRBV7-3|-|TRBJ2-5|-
CASSPGGAPGRETQYF
TGTGCCAGCAGCCCCGGGGGAGCCCCGGGGCGAGAGACCCAGTACTTC
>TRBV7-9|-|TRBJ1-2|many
CASTRVLDYGYTF
TGTGCCAGCACTAGGGTCCTGGACTATGGCTACACCTTC
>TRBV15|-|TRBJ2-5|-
CATSRGKGGNQETQYF
TGTGCCACCAGCAGAGGAAAAGGGGGTAACCAAGAGACCCAGTACTTC
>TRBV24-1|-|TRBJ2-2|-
CATSDLQTANTGELFF
TGTGCCACCAGTGATTTACAGACGGCGAACACCGGGGAGCTGTTTTTT
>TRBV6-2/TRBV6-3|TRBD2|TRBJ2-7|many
CASQNPRLAGAVTQFHEQYF
TGTGCCAGCCAAAACCCCCGGCTAGCGGGAGCCGTTACCCAGTTCCACGAGCAGTACTTC
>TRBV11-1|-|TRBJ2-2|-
CASSPAGIAATGELFF
TGTGCCAGCAGCCCCGCCGGGATAGCGGCAACCGGGGAGCTGTTTTTT
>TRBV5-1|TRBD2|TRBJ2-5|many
CASSPGLAGAGETQYF
TGCGCCAGCAGCCCAGGACTAGCGGGAGCGGGTGAGACCCAGTACTTC
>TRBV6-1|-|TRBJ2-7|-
CASSDWGAYEQYF
TGTGCCAGCAGTGACTGGGGGGCGTACGAGCAGTACTTC
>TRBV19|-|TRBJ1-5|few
CASTLREDLPQHF
TGTGCCAGTACCCTAAGAGAAGATTTGCCCCAGCATTTT
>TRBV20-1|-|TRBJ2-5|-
CSARLPTGQETQYF
TGCAGTGCTAGATTGCCGACAGGCCAAGAGACCCAGTACTTC
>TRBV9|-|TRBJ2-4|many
CASSVAEQNIQYF
TGTGCCAGCAGCGTAGCAGAGCAAAACATTCAGTACTTC
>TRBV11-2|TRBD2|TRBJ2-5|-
CASSLVGRGGRRETQYF
TGTGCCAGCAGCTTAGTTGGACGCGGGGGGCGGCGGGAGACCCAGTACTTC
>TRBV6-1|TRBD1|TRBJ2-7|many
CASSRDREPHYEQYF
TGTGCCAGCAGTCGAGACAGGGAGCCCCACTACGAGCAGTACTTC
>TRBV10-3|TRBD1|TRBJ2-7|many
CAIRDREFYEQYF
TGTGCCATCAGGGACAGGGAATTCTACGAGCAGTACTTC
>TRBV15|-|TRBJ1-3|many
CATSRSTGLSGNTIYF
TGTGCCACCAGCAGATCCACAGGGCTTTCTGGAAACACCATATATTTT
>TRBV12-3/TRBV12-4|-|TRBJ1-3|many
CASSSRSGNTIYF
TGTGCCAGCAGTTCCAGGAGTGGAAACACCATATATTTT
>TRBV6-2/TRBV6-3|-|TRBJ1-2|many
CASSSSRQTGYGYTF
TGTGCCAGCAGCTCTTCGCGACAGACCGGGTATGGCTACACCTTC
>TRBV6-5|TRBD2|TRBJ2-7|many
CASSYAGGAYEQYF
TGTGCCAGCAGTTACGCCGGGGGGGCCTACGAGCAGTACTTC
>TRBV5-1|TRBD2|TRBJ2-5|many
CATCDGGTSGQETQYF
TGCGCCACTTGCGACGGTGGAACTAGCGGACAAGAGACCCAGTACTTC
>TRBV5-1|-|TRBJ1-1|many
CASSLVGLNTEAFF
TGTGCCAGCAGTTTAGTAGGGCTGAACACTGAAGCTTTCTTT
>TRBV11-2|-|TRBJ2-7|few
CASSLAQTSYEQYF
TGTGCCAGCAGCTTAGCCCAGACATCCTACGAGCAGTACTTC
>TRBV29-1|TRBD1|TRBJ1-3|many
CSAAQGGVGNTIYF
TGCAGCGCCGCGCAGGGGGGCGTAGGAAACACCATATATTTT
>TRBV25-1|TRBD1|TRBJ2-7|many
CASSEYRVIQGQYSSEQYF
TGTGCCAGCAGTGAATACAGGGTTATACAGGGGCAATATTCTAGCGAGCAGTACTTC
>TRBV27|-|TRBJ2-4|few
CASSMGNIQYF
TGTGCCAGCAGCATGGGGAACATTCAGTACTTC
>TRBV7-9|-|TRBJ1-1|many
CASSPWDTKNTEAFF
TGTGCCAGCAGCCCGTGGGACACGAAGAACACTGAAGCTTTCTTT
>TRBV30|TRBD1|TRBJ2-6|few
CALTGISGANVLTF
TGTGCCTTGACAGGGATTTCTGGGGCCAACGTCCTGACTTTC
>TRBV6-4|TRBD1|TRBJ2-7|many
CASSDLPGQGFYEQYF
TGTGCCAGCAGTGACTTACCGGGACAGGGTTTCTACGAGCAGTACTTC
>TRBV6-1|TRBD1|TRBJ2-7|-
CASSHGQAYQQYF
TGTGCCAGCAGCCACGGACAGGCCTACCAGCAGTACTTC
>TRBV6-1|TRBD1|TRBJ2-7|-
CASSQGGGYYEQYF
TGTGCCAGCAGTCAAGGGGGCGGCTACTACGAGCAGTACTTC
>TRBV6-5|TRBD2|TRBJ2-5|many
CASSSRGSGGQETQYF
TGTGCCAGCAGTTCCCGGGGTAGCGGGGGACAAGAGACCCAGTACTTC
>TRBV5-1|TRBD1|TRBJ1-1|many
CASSLGDRGGNTEAFF
TGCGCCAGCAGCTTGGGGGACAGGGGGGGTAATACTGAAGCTTTCTTT
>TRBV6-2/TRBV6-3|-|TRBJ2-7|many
CASSFDRGVQYF
TGTGCCAGCAGCTTCGATCGAGGTGTTCAGTACTTC
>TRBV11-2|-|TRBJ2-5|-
CASSLDQGRVATQYF
TGTGCCAGCAGCTTAGATCAAGGCAGGGTGGCGACCCAGTACTTC
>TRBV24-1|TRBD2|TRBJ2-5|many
CATSDSVTSGRETQYF
TGTGCCACCAGTGACTCTGTGACTAGCGGGAGAGAGACCCAGTACTTC